This TCR beta chain was obtained from a study of blood T cell repertoires in COVID-19. On the study more broadly: The United States, Italy and Spain were the sources of the acute and convalescent COVID-19 samples. T cells, B-cell-depleted T cells, or PBMCs supplied cDNA or gDNA.

V lost 2 bases to trimming and J lost 4 bases, with 14 bases between them. CDR1 and CDR2 from the germline V gene are KGHSH and LQKENI. The length of the CDR3 is 15 residues. Per the original data handling: Scientists estimated how many nucleated cells there were by amplifying reference gene primers. Some clones are missing from TCRdb's copy, which holds only in-frame ones; the method was immunoSEQ multiplex PCR. The D gene and trimming were derived from the DNA, and the V and J assignments and clone size from that table. The sample lists about 220,000 clones, 83% occurring once. The sequencing sample was made of peripheral blood. The chain combines TRBV18 with TRBJ1-2; no firm D call. This TCR was recovered from a woman aged 40 to 50 with active or convalescent COVID-19. DNA for the CDR3: TGTGCCAGCTCACCAAAGGAGAGGGCCAGCTATGGCTACACCTTC. Protein: CASSPKERASYGYTF. Variable domain in full (rest from reference TRBV18 and TRBJ1-2): NAGVMQNPRHLVRRRGQEARLRCSPMKGHSHVYWYRQLPEEGLKFMVYLQKENIIDESGMPKERFSAEFPKEGPSILRIQQVVRGDSAAYFCASSPKERASYGYTFGSGTRLTVV.